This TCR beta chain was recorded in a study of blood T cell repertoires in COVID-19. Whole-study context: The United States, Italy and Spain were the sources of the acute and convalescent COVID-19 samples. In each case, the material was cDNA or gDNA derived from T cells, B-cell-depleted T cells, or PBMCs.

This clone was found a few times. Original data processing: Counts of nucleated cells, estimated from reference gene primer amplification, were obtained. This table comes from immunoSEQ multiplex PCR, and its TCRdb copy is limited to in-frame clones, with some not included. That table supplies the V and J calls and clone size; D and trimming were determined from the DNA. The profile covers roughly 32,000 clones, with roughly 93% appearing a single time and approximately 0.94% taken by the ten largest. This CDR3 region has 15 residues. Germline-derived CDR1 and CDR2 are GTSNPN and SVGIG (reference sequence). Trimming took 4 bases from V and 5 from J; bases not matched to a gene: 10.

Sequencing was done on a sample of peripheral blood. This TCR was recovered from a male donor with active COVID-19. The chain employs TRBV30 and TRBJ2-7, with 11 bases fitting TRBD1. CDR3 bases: TGTGCCTGGATCAGCTGGACAGGGGGCCGGGACGAGCAGTACTTC. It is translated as CAWISWTGGRDEQYF.